This record concerns one T cell receptor beta chain sequence. The use of a sample-barcoded 5' primer and a J-beta primer mix characterized a second PCR of roughly 6 to 11 cycles. MiXCR, applied by TCRdb to the 5' RACE reads, yields one record per CDR3 protein. The sample consists of about 680,000 distinct CDR3 sequences, 49% of them appearing once. This sample is drawn from a study of blood T cells in healthy people across ages. The CDR3 runs to 13 residues. The V segment lost 7 bases and the J segment 4 bases; nucleotides outside the gene matches: 5. Germline CDR1 MDHEN, CDR2 SYDVKM. This TCR derives from a woman aged 55-69 years in good health. Sequencing was performed on blood. J is TRBJ2-3 and V is TRBV28; 7 positions match TRBD1. The DNA for the CDR3 is TGTGCCAGCAATGGACAGGTGGCAGATACGCAGTATTTT. The encoded protein is CASNGQVADTQYF.